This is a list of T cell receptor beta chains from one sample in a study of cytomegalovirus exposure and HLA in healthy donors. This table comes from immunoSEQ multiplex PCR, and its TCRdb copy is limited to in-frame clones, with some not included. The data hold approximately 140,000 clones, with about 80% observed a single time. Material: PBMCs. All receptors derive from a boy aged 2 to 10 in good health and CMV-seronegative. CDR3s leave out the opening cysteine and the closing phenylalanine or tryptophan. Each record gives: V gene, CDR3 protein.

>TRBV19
ASSIQGVHNEQF
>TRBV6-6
ASSLRPAIGYT
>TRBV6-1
ASSEGAGGGTEAF
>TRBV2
ASSGSRSLTEAF
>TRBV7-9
ASSIPLNSGNTIY
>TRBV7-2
ASSLGLVGTEAF
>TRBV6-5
ASSYRAGKGTYEQY
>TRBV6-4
ASSPKGLPVDEQF
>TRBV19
ASSIRVGRTDTQY
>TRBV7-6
ASRSAVSEAF
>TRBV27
ASSFGVNYGYT
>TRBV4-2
ASSQDTGIPYEQY
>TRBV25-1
ASSASGQHFMNTEAF
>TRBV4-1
ASSRTGTGKETQY
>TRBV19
ASTLHPDRGDLSNYGYT
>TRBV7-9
ASSRGGAGRYGYT
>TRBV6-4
ASSDSGGAGTDTQY